Listed below are T cell receptor beta chains from one sample, sequenced in a study of OX40 agonist ivuxolimab in advanced cancers. Using immunoSEQ multiplex PCR, the repertoire was profiled, and TCRdb retains in-frame clones only, with some absent. The profile covers over 60,000 clones, with 80% to 90% appearing a single time and roughly 4% taken by the ten largest. The sample was CD4+ or CD8+ T cells sorted from blood, taken in a trial of the OX40 agonist ivuxolimab. The source of these receptors is an adult with an advanced solid tumor such as melanoma, head and neck, liver or kidney cancer. CDR3s include the opening cysteine and the closing phenylalanine or tryptophan. D genes are given only for firm matches. Not all rows give a size; the values are once, few, many and, for expanded clones, a class.

D gene: -
V gene: TRBV28
J gene: TRBJ2-7
clone size: -
CDR3 protein: CASSQPPPGELEQYF
CDR3 DNA: TGTGCCAGCAGCCAACCACCGCCGGGGGAGCTCGAGCAGTACTTC

D gene: TRBD1
V gene: TRBV27
J gene: TRBJ1-2
clone size: -
CDR3 protein: CASSLWGQGQLRYGYTF
CDR3 DNA: TGTGCCAGCAGTTTATGGGGACAGGGCCAACTTCGGTATGGCTACACCTTC

D gene: -
V gene: TRBV7-3
J gene: TRBJ2-2
clone size: -
CDR3 protein: CASSPQGGELFF
CDR3 DNA: TGTGCCAGCAGCCCTCAAGGCGGGGAGCTGTTTTTT

D gene: -
V gene: TRBV20-1
J gene: TRBJ2-1
clone size: -
CDR3 protein: CSARAKNEQFF
CDR3 DNA: TGCAGTGCTAGAGCCAAGAATGAGCAGTTCTTC

D gene: TRBD1
V gene: TRBV7-9
J gene: TRBJ1-4
clone size: -
CDR3 protein: CASSLMGQGGTNEKLFF
CDR3 DNA: TGTGCCAGCAGCTTAATGGGACAGGGAGGAACTAATGAAAAACTGTTTTTT

D gene: TRBD2
V gene: TRBV11-2
J gene: TRBJ2-5
clone size: -
CDR3 protein: CASSLQAGVGETQYF
CDR3 DNA: TGTGCCAGCAGCCTCCAAGCGGGGGTAGGGGAGACCCAGTACTTC

D gene: -
V gene: TRBV6-1
J gene: TRBJ1-3
clone size: -
CDR3 protein: CASIKGGHGNTIYF
CDR3 DNA: TGTGCCAGCATCAAGGGGGGGCACGGAAACACCATATATTTT

D gene: -
V gene: TRBV7-6
J gene: TRBJ2-7
clone size: -
CDR3 protein: CASSLSQGISYEQYF
CDR3 DNA: TGTGCCAGCAGCTTATCCCAGGGGATCTCCTACGAGCAGTACTTC

D gene: -
V gene: TRBV5-1
J gene: TRBJ2-3
clone size: -
CDR3 protein: CASFSAPGTDTQYF
CDR3 DNA: TGCGCCAGTTTTTCCGCACCTGGGACAGATACGCAGTATTTT

D gene: TRBD1
V gene: TRBV6-1
J gene: TRBJ2-3
clone size: -
CDR3 protein: CASRETQGADTQYF
CDR3 DNA: TGTGCCAGCAGAGAAACCCAGGGGGCCGATACGCAGTATTTT

D gene: TRBD1
V gene: TRBV5-1
J gene: TRBJ2-3
clone size: -
CDR3 protein: CASSPGTVLTDTQYF
CDR3 DNA: TGCGCCAGCAGCCCCGGGACAGTTCTCACAGATACGCAGTATTTT

D gene: -
V gene: TRBV27
J gene: TRBJ1-2
clone size: -
CDR3 protein: CASSHGGNYGYTF
CDR3 DNA: TGTGCCAGCAGTCACGGGGGGAACTATGGCTACACCTTC

D gene: -
V gene: TRBV7-8
J gene: TRBJ2-7
clone size: few
CDR3 protein: CASSLAQLTQYF
CDR3 DNA: TGTGCCAGCAGCTTAGCGCAGCTCACGCAGTACTTC

D gene: -
V gene: TRBV7-2
J gene: TRBJ2-3
clone size: -
CDR3 protein: CASSTVPTDTQYF
CDR3 DNA: TGTGCCAGCAGCACTGTTCCCACAGATACGCAGTATTTT

D gene: TRBD2
V gene: TRBV7-6
J gene: TRBJ2-7
clone size: -
CDR3 protein: CASRLTTAGGEQYF
CDR3 DNA: TGTGCCAGCCGACTCACTACAGCGGGAGGAGAGCAGTACTTC

D gene: TRBD1
V gene: TRBV27
J gene: TRBJ2-3
clone size: once
CDR3 protein: CASILTSRTGGTDTQYF
CDR3 DNA: TGTGCCAGCATTCTCACCTCCAGGACAGGGGGAACAGATACGCAGTATTTT

D gene: TRBD1
V gene: TRBV19
J gene: TRBJ1-5
clone size: -
CDR3 protein: CASSITGVQGNQPQHF
CDR3 DNA: TGTGCCAGTAGTATAACAGGGGTTCAGGGCAATCAGCCCCAGCATTTT

D gene: TRBD2
V gene: TRBV28
J gene: TRBJ2-3
clone size: -
CDR3 protein: CASRGGRGTQYF
CDR3 DNA: TGTGCCAGCAGGGGCGGGAGAGGTACGCAGTATTTT

D gene: -
V gene: TRBV10-3
J gene: TRBJ1-2
clone size: -
CDR3 protein: CAIRNRDGLYGYTF
CDR3 DNA: TGTGCCATCAGAAACCGGGACGGGCTTTATGGCTACACCTTC

D gene: -
V gene: TRBV7-3
J gene: TRBJ1-6
clone size: -
CDR3 protein: CASSLGGGNSPLHF
CDR3 DNA: TGTGCCAGCAGCTTAGGAGGAGGCAATTCACCCCTCCACTTT

D gene: -
V gene: TRBV27
J gene: TRBJ2-7
clone size: -
CDR3 protein: CASSLINRAYEQYF
CDR3 DNA: TGTGCCAGCAGTTTAATTAACAGGGCCTACGAGCAGTACTTC

D gene: -
V gene: TRBV9
J gene: TRBJ2-7
clone size: few
CDR3 protein: CASSQGLTPSYEQYF
CDR3 DNA: TGTGCCAGCAGCCAAGGACTAACACCATCCTACGAGCAGTACTTC

D gene: -
V gene: TRBV6-5
J gene: TRBJ2-3
clone size: -
CDR3 protein: CASSYLGEKDTQYF
CDR3 DNA: TGTGCCAGCAGTTACTTGGGGGAAAAGGATACGCAGTATTTT

D gene: TRBD1
V gene: TRBV28
J gene: TRBJ1-5
clone size: -
CDR3 protein: CASSLLNRGWNNQPQHF
CDR3 DNA: TGTGCCAGCAGTCTACTGAACAGGGGGTGGAACAATCAGCCCCAGCATTTT

D gene: TRBD2
V gene: TRBV5-4
J gene: TRBJ2-1
clone size: -
CDR3 protein: CASSLGLAGAGNEQFF
CDR3 DNA: TGTGCCAGCAGCTTGGGACTAGCGGGGGCCGGAAATGAGCAGTTCTTC

D gene: -
V gene: TRBV7-3
J gene: TRBJ1-1
clone size: -
CDR3 protein: CASSGQFGPGNTEAFF
CDR3 DNA: -

D gene: TRBD2
V gene: TRBV19
J gene: TRBJ2-7
clone size: -
CDR3 protein: CASSIPGGYEQYF
CDR3 DNA: TGTGCCAGTAGTATACCGGGAGGCTACGAGCAGTACTTC

D gene: TRBD2
V gene: TRBV30
J gene: TRBJ2-5
clone size: -
CDR3 protein: CAWSFKGLAGGAQYF
CDR3 DNA: TGTGCCTGGAGTTTCAAGGGACTAGCGGGAGGGGCCCAGTACTTC

D gene: TRBD1
V gene: TRBV28
J gene: TRBJ1-2
clone size: -
CDR3 protein: CASNPGGSVEIGGYTF
CDR3 DNA: TGTGCCAGCAACCCAGGGGGGTCGGTGGAAATTGGTGGCTACACCTTC

D gene: TRBD2
V gene: TRBV25-1
J gene: TRBJ2-5
clone size: -
CDR3 protein: CASTSGIQETQYF
CDR3 DNA: TGTGCCAGCACTAGCGGGATCCAAGAGACCCAGTACTTC

D gene: TRBD2
V gene: TRBV7-2
J gene: TRBJ2-7
clone size: -
CDR3 protein: CASSLETERGYEQYF
CDR3 DNA: TGTGCCAGCAGCTTAGAGACCGAGCGGGGCTACGAGCAGTACTTC